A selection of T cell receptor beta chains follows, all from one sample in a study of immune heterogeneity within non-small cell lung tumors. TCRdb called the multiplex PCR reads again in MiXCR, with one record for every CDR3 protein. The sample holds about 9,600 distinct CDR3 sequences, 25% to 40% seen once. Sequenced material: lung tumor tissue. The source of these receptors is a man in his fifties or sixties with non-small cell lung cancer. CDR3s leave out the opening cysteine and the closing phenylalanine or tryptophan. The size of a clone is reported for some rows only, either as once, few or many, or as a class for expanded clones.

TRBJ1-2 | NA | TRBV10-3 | AISEDRAVGNGYT
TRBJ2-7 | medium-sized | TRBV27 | ASSQGPEQY
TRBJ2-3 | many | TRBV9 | ASSEGDSVTDTQY
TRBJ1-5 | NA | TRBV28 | ASFGWRSGDNQPQH
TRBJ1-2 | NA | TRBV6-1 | ASSDGPLPDYGYT
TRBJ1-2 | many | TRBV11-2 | ASSQGQGAWYGYT
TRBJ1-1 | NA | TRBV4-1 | ASSQTRGQNTEAF
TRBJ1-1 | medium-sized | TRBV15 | AVGQSTEAF
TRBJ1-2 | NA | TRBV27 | ASRYNEGYGYT
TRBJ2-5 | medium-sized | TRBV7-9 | ASSFGGWETQY
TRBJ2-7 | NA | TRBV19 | ASSIEQGSSYEQY
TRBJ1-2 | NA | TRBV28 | ASSRDRGKSYGYT
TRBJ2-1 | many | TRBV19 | ASSLGLAGEQF
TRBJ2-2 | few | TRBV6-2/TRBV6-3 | ASSYSGEGINTGELF
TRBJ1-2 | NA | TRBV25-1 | ASSEYKNYGYT
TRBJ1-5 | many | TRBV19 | ASTRTGGNNQPQH
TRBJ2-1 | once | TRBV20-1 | SARGTGGGQF
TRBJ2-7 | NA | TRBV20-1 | SALSRAGGYEQY
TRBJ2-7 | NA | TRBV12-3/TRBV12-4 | ASSYSTATYEQY
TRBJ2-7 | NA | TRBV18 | ASSQGQGSSFSYEQY
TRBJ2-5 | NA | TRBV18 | ASSPREETQY
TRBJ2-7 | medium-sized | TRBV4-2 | ASSLGQRPAYEQY
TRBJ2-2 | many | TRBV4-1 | ASSQDHGTYTGELF
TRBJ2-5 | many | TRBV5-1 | ASSVGESRGETQY
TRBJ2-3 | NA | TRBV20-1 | SARDWEGGTDTQY
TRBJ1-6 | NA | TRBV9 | ASWNQFPRGD
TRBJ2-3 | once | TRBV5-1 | ASSLMPASADTQY
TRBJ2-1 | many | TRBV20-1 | SAREQAGGTNEQF
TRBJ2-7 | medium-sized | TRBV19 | ATSGLAGGEQY
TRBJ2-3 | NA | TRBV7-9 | ASSRGLAGEDTQY
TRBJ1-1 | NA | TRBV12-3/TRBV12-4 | ASRDREGTEAF
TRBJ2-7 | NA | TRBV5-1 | ASSYTPGQGSYEQY
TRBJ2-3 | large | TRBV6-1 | ASSPPGEFGTDTQY
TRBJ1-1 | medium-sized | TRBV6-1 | ASSSSVARVSTEAF
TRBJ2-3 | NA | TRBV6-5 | ASSYSGVSTDTQY
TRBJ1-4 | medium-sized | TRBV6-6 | ASSYRTGAENEKLF
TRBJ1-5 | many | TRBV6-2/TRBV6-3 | ASGPQEPQH
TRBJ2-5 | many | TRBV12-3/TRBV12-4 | ASSLGVLGQETQY
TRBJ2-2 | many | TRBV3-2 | ASSQELAGGRTGELF
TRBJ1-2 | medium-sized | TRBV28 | ASSFPDRAPGYT
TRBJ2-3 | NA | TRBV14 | ASSPRERAGARTDTQY
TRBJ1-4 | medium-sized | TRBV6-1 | ASSFRTGANEKLF
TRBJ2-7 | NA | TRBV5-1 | ASSRRYTEQSYEQY
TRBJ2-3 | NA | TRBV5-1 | ASSLLAELDTQY
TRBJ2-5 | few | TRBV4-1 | ASSQHPSRGEETQY
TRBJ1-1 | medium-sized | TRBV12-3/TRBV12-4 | ASSSGQGMNTEAF
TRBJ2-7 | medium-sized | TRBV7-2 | ASSLSPRMQY
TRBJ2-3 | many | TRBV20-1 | SAFKTGGADTQY
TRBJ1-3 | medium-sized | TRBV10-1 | ASRGPGQGAAGNTIY
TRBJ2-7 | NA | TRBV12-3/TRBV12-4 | ASSLGDRAREQY
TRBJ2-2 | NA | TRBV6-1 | ASSTGTGGFGELF
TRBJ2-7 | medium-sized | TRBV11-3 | ASSTGGGGSYEQY
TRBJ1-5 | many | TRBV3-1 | ASSQTGGGQPQH
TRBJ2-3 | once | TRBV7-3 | ASSLTGGSVDTQY
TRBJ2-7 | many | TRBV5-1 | ASSLMDPREQY
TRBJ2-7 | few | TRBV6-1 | ASSELTGAYEQY
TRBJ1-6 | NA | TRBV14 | ASSQNAGSPLH